The present T cell receptor (beta chain) was sequenced within a study of control samples from healthy donors and cancer patients (dated by TCRdb to the early 2020s). Regarding this clone: Its antigen remains undetermined. Base qualities are not recorded, but no much larger clone differs from it by a single base.

Receptor libraries were prepared by the immunoSEQ multiplex PCR assay. TCRdb holds this immuneACCESS table with in-frame rearrangements only. Some clones are missing; in checked studies, unresolved V genes explain under half, and the rest has no known cause. Across this sample there are roughly 100,000 clones, with roughly nine tenths seen only once. In total, the top ten clones hold about 1.3% of the sample. Based on the germline V gene (reference sequence), the CDR1 and CDR2 sequences are SEHNR and FQNEAQ. Compared with germline, V lacks 2 bases and J lacks 4 bases; bases without a gene match: 10. The CDR3 sequence holds 16 residues, the cysteine and phenylalanine included. Only the CDR3 region is kept as DNA, spanning 48 bases read in frame from base 1.

The sequencing sample was made of blood. Here the chain combines TRBV7-9 and TRBJ1-2; TRBD1 aligns with 7 central bases. This TCR came from a woman aged 45-60 years in good health. The DNA is as follows: TGTGCCAGCAGCTTACGAGATCTGGACAGGACCTATGGCTACACCTTC. Its amino acids are CASSLRDLDRTYGYTF. Supplemented by the reference TRBV7-9 and TRBJ1-2 proteins around the CDR3, the complete variable domain is DTGVSQNPRHKITKRGQNVTFRCDPISEHNRLYWYRQTLGQGPEFLTYFQNEAQLEKSRLLSDRFSAERPKGSFSTLEIQRTEQGDSAMYLCASSLRDLDRTYGYTFGSGTRLTVV.